Shown below are 23 T cell receptor beta chains from a single sample sequenced in a study of immune characteristics of hereditary and idiopathic chronic pancreatitis. The pancreas tissue came from patients undergoing total pancreatectomy with islet autotransplantation. Here immunoSEQ multiplex PCR was the method, and the copy in TCRdb shows in-frame clones only, minus some. This table holds about 2,000 clones, around four fifths found once. The specimen sequenced was pancreas tissue with idiopathic chronic pancreatitis. These TCRs come from a human donor with chronic pancreatitis.

The chain carries TRBV2 and TRBJ1-4; possibly TRBD1 for D (5 bases). Germline loops: CDR1 SNHLY, CDR2 FYNNEI. CDR3 length: 15 amino acids. Trimming removed 6 bases at V and 0 bases at J, with 11 bases between. DNA of the CDR3: TGTGCCAGCAGACAGGACGCAACAACTAATGAAAAACTGTTTTTT. It specifies CASRQDATTNEKLFF. The full variable domain, completed using reference TRBV2 and TRBJ1-4, is EPEVTQTPSHQVTQMGQEVILRCVPISNHLYFYWYRQILGQKVEFLVSFYNNEISEKSEIFDDQFSVERPDGSNFTLKIRSTKLEDSAMYFCASRQDATTNEKLFFGSGTQLSVL.

The genes are TRBV11-3 and TRBJ2-2, with a tentative D call TRBD2 (5 bases). Germline CDR1 reads SGHNT; CDR2 reads YENEEA. The CDR3 has 16 amino acids. The V and J ends lost 5 bases and 0 bases respectively, with 13 bases between them. The CDR3 sequence: CASSHGLGSNTGELFF. In nucleotides, the CDR3 is TGTGCCAGCAGCCACGGACTGGGCTCGAACACCGGGGAGCTGTTTTTT.

V usage is TRBV7-3 and J usage is TRBJ1-2, with TRBD1 matching 9 bases. The CDR3 covers 13 residues. Trimming cost V 0 bases and J 13 bases; bases outside gene matches: 6. Germline CDR1 SGHTA, CDR2 FQGTGA. CDR3 protein: CASSLTGTGRVTF. As DNA, the CDR3 is TGTGCCAGCAGCTTAACCGGGACAGGGAGGGTCACCTTC.

This chain links TRBV5-4 with TRBJ2-5, with 7 bases aligning to TRBD1. V lost 0 bases and J lost 7; bases outside the gene matches: 12. This CDR3 comprises 16 residues. CDR1 is SGHNT, CDR2 YYREEE, per germline (reference sequence). CDR3 loop: CASSLDMGTDSGTQYF. In nucleotides, the CDR3 is TGTGCCAGCAGCTTGGATATGGGGACAGACTCCGGGACCCAGTACTTC.

This clone came up a few times. DNA for the CDR3: TGTGCCATCGGCAAGACGGACAGGGAAAACACTGAAGCTTTCTTT. It encodes CAIGKTDRENTEAFF. V and J are TRBV10-3 and TRBJ1-1; TRBD1 matches 8 bases. CDR3 length: 15 amino acids. Germline CDR1 reads ENHRY; CDR2 reads SYGVKD. V dropped 8 bases and J dropped 2; count of bases not matched to a gene: 10.

The CDR3 DNA reads TGTGCCAGCAGCTTCCCGGACAGGGGCTCGACCGGGGAGCTGTTTTTT. Its protein product is CASSFPDRGSTGELFF. V and J are TRBV5-6 and TRBJ2-2; TRBD1 matches 9 bases. Germline V gene data show CDR1 as SGHDT and CDR2 as YYEEEE. CDR3 length equals 16 residues. The V segment lost 2 bases and the J segment 5 bases; nucleotides outside the gene matches: 7. The variable domain in full, with the rest retrieved from reference TRBV5-6 and TRBJ2-2, is DAGVTQSPTHLIKTRGQQVTLRCSPKSGHDTVSWYQQALGQGPQFIFQYYEEEERQRGNFPDRFSGHQFPNYSSELNVNALLLGDSALYLCASSFPDRGSTGELFFGEGSRLTVL.

The V call is TRBV25-1, the J call TRBJ2-5; maybe TRBD2 (5 bases). CDR3 size: 14 residues. V was trimmed by 3 bases and J by 5 bases, leaving 13 bases between them. CDR1 and CDR2 from the germline V gene are MGHDK and SYGVNS. The CDR3 sequence is CASSERGFQETQYF. As DNA, the CDR3 is TGTGCCAGCAGTGAGCGAGGGTTCCAGGAGACCCAGTACTTC.

The chain combines TRBV5-1 with TRBJ2-3, with 11 bases that match TRBD1. V dropped 6 bases and J dropped 5; count of bases not matched to a gene: 11. CDR1 and CDR2 from the germline V gene are SGHRS and YFSETQ. This CDR3 region has 16 residues. The CDR3 DNA follows: TGCGCCAGCAACCCTGGGGGACAGGGGGTTGGAGATACGCAGTATTTT. Protein: CASNPGGQGVGDTQYF.

Relative to its sample, this clone is large. The rearrangement uses TRBV24-1 and TRBJ2-7; 11 bases are a match to TRBD2. This CDR3 spans 17 amino acids. J gave up 3 bases and V 1 base, and 7 bases lay outside the gene matches. In germline, CDR1 is KGHDR, CDR2 SFDVKD. The CDR3 bases are TGTGCCACCAGTGATTTTCTAACTAGCGGGGGAATCTACGAGCAGTACTTC. This translates into CATSDFLTSGGIYEQYF.

As to this clone: Within the sample, other DNA sequences also encode this same CDR3. This rearrangement joins TRBV12-3 or TRBV12-4 to TRBJ1-1; D perhaps matches TRBD1 (5 bases). V lost 3 bases and J 1 base, leaving 6 bases between the germline ends. This CDR3 spans 13 amino acids. Here the CDR3 DNA reads TGTGCCAGCAGTTTCGGGGGGAACACTGAAGCTTTCTTT. Translation gives CASSFGGNTEAFF.

J is TRBJ1-5 and V is TRBV19; D ambiguous. Trimming removed 6 bases from V and 4 bases from J, with 10 bases in between. The length of the CDR3 is 13 residues. CDR1 is LNHDA, CDR2 SQIVND, per germline (reference sequence). CDR3 protein: CASRSGLNQPQHF. CDR3 sequence (DNA): TGTGCCAGTAGAAGTGGTTTGAATCAGCCCCAGCATTTT.

The rearrangement joins TRBV29-1 to TRBJ2-7, with D possibly being TRBD1 (6 bases). There are 16 residues in the CDR3. Between the trimmed V and J ends, which lost 1 base and 2 bases, there was a span of 18 bases. The germline gives CDR1 SQVTM, CDR2 ANQGSEA. The CDR3 region has the DNA TGCAGCGTTGAAGTCCTTCGGACCCAGGGGCCCTACGAGCAGTACTTC. As protein: CSVEVLRTQGPYEQYF.

This chain connects TRBV2 to TRBJ1-1; D is undetermined. The CDR3 sequence is 13 residues long. Germline V CDR1 and CDR2: SNHLY, FYNNEI. V was cut by 1 base and J by 1 base, with 4 bases left in between. The CDR3 sequence is CASSEGRNTEAFF. In DNA, the CDR3 is TGTGCCAGCAGTGAAGGGCGGAACACTGAAGCTTTCTTT.

The CDR3 DNA is TGTGCCAGCAGTCCTAGCGGGGGGGCCGCTAATGAGCAGTTCTTC. The encoded protein is CASSPSGGAANEQFF. The chain links TRBV6-4 to TRBJ2-1; TRBD2 matches at 12 bases. Losses at the gene ends were 5 bases for V and 7 bases for J; bases not matched to a gene: 6. The CDR3 totals 15 residues. Germline V lookup: CDR1 MRHNA, CDR2 SNTAGT.

This clone is termed large. The gene calls are TRBV5-1 and TRBJ2-5; 7 positions agree with TRBD1. Unmatched junction bases numbered 10, after V lost 4 bases and J lost 4 bases. In germline, CDR1 is SGHRS, CDR2 YFSETQ. The CDR3 is made up of 15 amino acids. CDR3 region: CASSPGQSTLETQYF. The CDR3 nucleotides are TGCGCCAGCAGCCCGGGACAGTCTACTTTAGAGACCCAGTACTTC.

This clone was recorded a few times. This sequence joins TRBV6-2 or TRBV6-3 and TRBJ1-5, with 11 bases matching TRBD1. Germline loops: CDR1 MNHEY, CDR2 SVGEGT. The CDR3 totals 21 residues. V lost 1 base and J lost 6; bases outside the gene matches: 20. CDR3 in amino acids: CASSYFPPGTGGLEEPQPQHF. The CDR3 bases are TGTGCCAGCAGTTACTTCCCCCCCGGGACAGGGGGACTAGAGGAACCTCAGCCCCAGCATTTT.

This clone was counted between two and nine times. V gene TRBV11-1 combines with J gene TRBJ2-2; D may match TRBD1 or TRBD2 (6 bases each). Deletions cut 4 bases from V and 5 bases from J, with 17 bases between. The V gene's germline CDR1 is SGHAT and CDR2 FQDESV (reference sequence). The CDR3 loop spans 16 amino acids. CDR3 in amino acids: CASSSHREEGTGELFF. CDR3 coding DNA: TGTGCCAGCAGCTCACACAGGGAGGAGGGTACCGGGGAGCTGTTTTTT.

V and J are TRBV9 and TRBJ2-2, with TRBD2 as a possible D gene (5 bases). CDR3 size: 15 residues. The germline V gene has CDR1 SGDLS and CDR2 YYNGEE. V was clipped by 5 bases and J by 0 bases, with 11 bases between them. CDR3 sequence: CASRATGANTGELFF. The CDR3 coding sequence is TGTGCCAGCAGAGCAACCGGGGCGAACACCGGGGAGCTGTTTTTT.

This clone has a single count. The V and J genes are TRBV29-1 and TRBJ2-3, with 9 nucleotides matching TRBD2. Germline trimming cut 6 bases from V and 0 bases from J; bases unmatched to any gene: 7. The germline V gene encodes CDR1 SQVTM and CDR2 ANQGSEA. This CDR3 has 15 residues. This CDR3 reads CSVVTAGGSTDTQYF. The CDR3 region has the DNA TGCAGCGTAGTTACAGCGGGGGGAAGCACAGATACGCAGTATTTT.

The genes are TRBV27 and TRBJ2-3; TRBD1 aligns across 8 bases. There are 17 residues in the CDR3. Germline V gives CDR1 MNHEY, CDR2 SMNVEV (reference sequence). V shed 0 bases, J shed 5 bases, and the junction held 10 bases outside the gene matches. Here the CDR3 DNA reads TGTGCCAGCAGTTTATCTATTTACGACAGGGGAGGAGATACGCAGTATTTT. This gives the protein CASSLSIYDRGGDTQYF.

The chain carries TRBV9 and TRBJ1-1, with 7 nucleotides matching TRBD1. This CDR3 spans 15 amino acids. The J segment lost 1 base and the V segment lost 2 bases, leaving 5 bases of the junction unmatched. Germline assignment: CDR1 SGDLS and CDR2 YYNGEE. The CDR3 coding sequence is TGTGCCAGCAGCGTTAGAGGGACAGCGAACACTGAAGCTTTCTTT. Translation: CASSVRGTANTEAFF.

The chain couples TRBV7-2 to TRBJ2-3; TRBD2 agrees at 10 bases. Germline V gene sequence: CDR1 SGHTA, CDR2 FQGNSA. This CDR3 region has 15 residues. V lost 8 bases, J lost 3 bases, and 8 bases stayed unmatched. CDR3 sequence: CASGTSEGGTDTQYF. In DNA, the CDR3 is TGTGCCAGCGGGACTAGCGAAGGAGGAACAGATACGCAGTATTTT.

The V call is TRBV5-1, the J call TRBJ2-3; D is undetermined. The CDR3 has 14 amino acids. The germline CDR1 and CDR2 sequences are SGHRS and YFSETQ. Trimming pared 0 bases from V and 2 bases from J, leaving 7 bases between. For the CDR3, the DNA is TGCGCCAGCAGCTTGGACATGAACACAGATACGCAGTATTTT. Encoded protein: CASSLDMNTDTQYF.